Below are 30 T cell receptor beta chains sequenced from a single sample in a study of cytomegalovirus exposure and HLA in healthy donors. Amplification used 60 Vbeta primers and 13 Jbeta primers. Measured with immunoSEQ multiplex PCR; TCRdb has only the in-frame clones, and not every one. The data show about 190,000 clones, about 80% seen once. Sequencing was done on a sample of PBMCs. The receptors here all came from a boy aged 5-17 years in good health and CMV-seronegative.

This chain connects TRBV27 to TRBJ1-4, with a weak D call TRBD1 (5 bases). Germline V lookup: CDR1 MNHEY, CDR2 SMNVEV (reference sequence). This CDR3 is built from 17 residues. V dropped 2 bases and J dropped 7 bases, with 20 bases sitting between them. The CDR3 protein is CASSLRGTGAGVEKLFF. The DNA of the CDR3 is TGTGCCAGCAGTTTACGGGGTACGGGAGCGGGGGTTGAAAAACTGTTTTTT.

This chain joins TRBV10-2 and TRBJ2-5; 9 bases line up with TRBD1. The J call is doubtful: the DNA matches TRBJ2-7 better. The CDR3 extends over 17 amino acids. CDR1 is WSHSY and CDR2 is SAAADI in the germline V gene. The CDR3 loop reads CASSEPTAPGQGYEQYF. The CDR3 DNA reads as TGCGCCAGCAGTGAGCCGACCGCCCCGGGACAGGGTTACGAGCAGTACTTC.

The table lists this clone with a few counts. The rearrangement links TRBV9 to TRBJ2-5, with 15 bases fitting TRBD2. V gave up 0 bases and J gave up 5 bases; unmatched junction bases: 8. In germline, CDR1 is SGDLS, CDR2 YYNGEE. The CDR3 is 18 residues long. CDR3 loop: CASSVGAPGLAGGETQYF. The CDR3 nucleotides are TGTGCCAGCAGCGTAGGGGCCCCGGGACTAGCGGGAGGTGAGACCCAGTACTTC. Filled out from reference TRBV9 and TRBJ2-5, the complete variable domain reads DSGVTQTPKHLITATGQRVTLRCSPRSGDLSVYWYQQSLDQGLQFLIQYYNGEERAKGNILERFSAQQFPDLHSELNLSSLELGDSALYFCASSVGAPGLAGGETQYFGPGTRLLVL.

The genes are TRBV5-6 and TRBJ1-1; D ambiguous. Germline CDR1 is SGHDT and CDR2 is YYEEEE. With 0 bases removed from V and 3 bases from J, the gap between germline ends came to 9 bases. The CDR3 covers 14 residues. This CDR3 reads CASSLALRDTEAFF. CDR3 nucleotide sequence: TGTGCCAGCAGCTTGGCCCTTCGGGACACTGAAGCTTTCTTT. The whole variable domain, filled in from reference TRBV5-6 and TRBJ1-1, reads DAGVTQSPTHLIKTRGQQVTLRCSPKSGHDTVSWYQQALGQGPQFIFQYYEEEERQRGNFPDRFSGHQFPNYSSELNVNALLLGDSALYLCASSLALRDTEAFFGQGTRLTVV.

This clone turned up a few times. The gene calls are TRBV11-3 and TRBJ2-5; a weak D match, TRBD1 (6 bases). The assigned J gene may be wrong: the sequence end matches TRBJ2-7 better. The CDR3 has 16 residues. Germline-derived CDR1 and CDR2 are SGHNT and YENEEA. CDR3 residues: CASSFPQEGDPYEQYF. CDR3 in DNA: TGTGCCAGCAGCTTCCCCCAAGAGGGGGACCCCTACGAGCAGTACTTC.

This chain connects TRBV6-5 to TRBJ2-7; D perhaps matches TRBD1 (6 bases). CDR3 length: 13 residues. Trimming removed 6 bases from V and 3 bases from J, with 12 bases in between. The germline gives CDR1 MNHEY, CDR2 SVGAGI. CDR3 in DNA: TGTGCCAGCAGAAACGACAGGAGCTACGAGCAGTACTTC. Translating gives CASRNDRSYEQYF.

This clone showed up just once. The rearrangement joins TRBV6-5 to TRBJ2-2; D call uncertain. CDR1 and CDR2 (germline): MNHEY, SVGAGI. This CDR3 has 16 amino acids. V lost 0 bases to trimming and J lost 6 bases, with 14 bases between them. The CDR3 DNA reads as TGTGCCAGCAGTTACTCTCTTCGTATGGGCCCCGGGGAGCTGTTTTTT. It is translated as CASSYSLRMGPGELFF.

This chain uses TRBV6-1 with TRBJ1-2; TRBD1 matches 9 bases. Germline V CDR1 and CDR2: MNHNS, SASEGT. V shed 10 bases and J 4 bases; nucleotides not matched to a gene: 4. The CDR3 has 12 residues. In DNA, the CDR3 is TGTGCCAATAGACAGGGGGGCTATGGCTACACCTTC. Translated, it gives CANRQGGYGYTF.

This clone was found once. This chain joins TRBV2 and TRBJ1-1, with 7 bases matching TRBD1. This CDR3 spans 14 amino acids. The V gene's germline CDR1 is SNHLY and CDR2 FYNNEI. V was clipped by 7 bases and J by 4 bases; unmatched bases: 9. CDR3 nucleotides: TGTGCCAGCACTATTGACAGGGTCGGCACTGAAGCTTTCTTT. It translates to CASTIDRVGTEAFF.

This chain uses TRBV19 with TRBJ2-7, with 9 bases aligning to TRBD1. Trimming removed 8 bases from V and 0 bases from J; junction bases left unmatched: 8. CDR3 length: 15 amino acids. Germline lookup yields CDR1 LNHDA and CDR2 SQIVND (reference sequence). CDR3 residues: CASSWDRATSYEQYF. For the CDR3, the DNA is TGTGCCAGTTCCTGGGACAGGGCGACCTCCTACGAGCAGTACTTC.

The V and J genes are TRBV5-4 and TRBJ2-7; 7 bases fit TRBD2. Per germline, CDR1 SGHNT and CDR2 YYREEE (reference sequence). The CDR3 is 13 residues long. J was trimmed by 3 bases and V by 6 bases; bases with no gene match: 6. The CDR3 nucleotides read TGTGCCAGCACCGTAGCGGGCAACTACGAGCAGTACTTC. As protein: CASTVAGNYEQYF. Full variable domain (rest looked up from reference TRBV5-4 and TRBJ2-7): ETGVTQSPTHLIKTRGQQVTLRCSSQSGHNTVSWYQQALGQGPQFIFQYYREEENGRGNFPPRFSGLQFPNYSSELNVNALELDDSALYLCASTVAGNYEQYFGPGTRLTVT.

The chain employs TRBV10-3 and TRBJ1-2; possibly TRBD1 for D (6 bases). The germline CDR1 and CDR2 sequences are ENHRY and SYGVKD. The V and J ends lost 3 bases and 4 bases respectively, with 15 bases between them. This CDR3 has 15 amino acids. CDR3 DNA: TGTGCCATCAGTGAAGGGCCAGGGGAAAGCTATGGCTACACCTTC. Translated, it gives CAISEGPGESYGYTF.

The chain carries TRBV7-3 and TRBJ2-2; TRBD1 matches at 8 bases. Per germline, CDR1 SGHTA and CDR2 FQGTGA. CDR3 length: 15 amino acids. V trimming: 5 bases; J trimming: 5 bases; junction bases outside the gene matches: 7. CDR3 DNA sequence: TGTGCCAGCAGCCCAGGGTACAGGGGGACCGGGGAGCTGTTTTTT. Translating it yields CASSPGYRGTGELFF. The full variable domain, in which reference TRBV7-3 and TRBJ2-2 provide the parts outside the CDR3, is GAGVSQTPSNKVTEKGKYVELRCDPISGHTALYWYRQSLGQGPEFLIYFQGTGAADDSGLPNDRFFAVRPEGSVSTLKIQRTERGDSAVYLCASSPGYRGTGELFFGEGSRLTVL.

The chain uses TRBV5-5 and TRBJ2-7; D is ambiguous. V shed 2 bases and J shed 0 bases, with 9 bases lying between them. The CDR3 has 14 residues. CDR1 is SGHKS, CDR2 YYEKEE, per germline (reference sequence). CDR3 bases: TGTGCCAGCAGCTTACACAGCTTCTCCTACGAGCAGTACTTC. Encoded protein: CASSLHSFSYEQYF.

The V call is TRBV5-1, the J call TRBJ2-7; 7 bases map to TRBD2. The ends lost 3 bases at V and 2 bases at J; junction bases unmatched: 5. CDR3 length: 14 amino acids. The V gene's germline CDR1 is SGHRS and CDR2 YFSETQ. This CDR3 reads CASSSGGEPYEQYF. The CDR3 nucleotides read TGCGCCAGCAGCTCGGGGGGTGAACCCTACGAGCAGTACTTC.

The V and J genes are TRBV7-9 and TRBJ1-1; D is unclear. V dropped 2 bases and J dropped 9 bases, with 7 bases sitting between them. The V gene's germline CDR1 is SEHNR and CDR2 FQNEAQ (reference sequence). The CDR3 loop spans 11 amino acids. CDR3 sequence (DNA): TGTGCCAGCAGCTTAAAGCTACAAGCTTTCTTT. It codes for CASSLKLQAFF.

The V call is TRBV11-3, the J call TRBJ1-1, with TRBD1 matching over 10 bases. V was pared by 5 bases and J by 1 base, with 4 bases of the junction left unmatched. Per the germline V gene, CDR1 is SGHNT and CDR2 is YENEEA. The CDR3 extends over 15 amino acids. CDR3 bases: TGTGCCAGCAGCAAGAGACAGGGGGCGAACACTGAAGCTTTCTTT. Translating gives CASSKRQGANTEAFF.

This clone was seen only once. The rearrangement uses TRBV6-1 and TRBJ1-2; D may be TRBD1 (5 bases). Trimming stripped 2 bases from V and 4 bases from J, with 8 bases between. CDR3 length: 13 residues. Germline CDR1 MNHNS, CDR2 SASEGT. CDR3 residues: CASSEFQGYGYTF. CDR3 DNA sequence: TGTGCCAGCAGTGAATTTCAGGGCTATGGCTACACCTTC.

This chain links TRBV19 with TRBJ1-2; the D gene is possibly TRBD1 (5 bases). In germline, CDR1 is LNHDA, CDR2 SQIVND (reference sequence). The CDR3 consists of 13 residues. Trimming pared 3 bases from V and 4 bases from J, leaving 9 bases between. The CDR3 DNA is TGTGCCAGTAGTATCTCCCAGGGCTATGGCTACACCTTC. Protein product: CASSISQGYGYTF.

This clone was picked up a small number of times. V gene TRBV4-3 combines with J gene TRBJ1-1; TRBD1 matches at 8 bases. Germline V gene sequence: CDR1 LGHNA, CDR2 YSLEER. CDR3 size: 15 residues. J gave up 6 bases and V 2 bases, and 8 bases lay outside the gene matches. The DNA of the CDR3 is TGCGCCAGCAGCCAACCGCTGGACAGGGCAGCTGAAGCTTTCTTT. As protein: CASSQPLDRAAEAFF.

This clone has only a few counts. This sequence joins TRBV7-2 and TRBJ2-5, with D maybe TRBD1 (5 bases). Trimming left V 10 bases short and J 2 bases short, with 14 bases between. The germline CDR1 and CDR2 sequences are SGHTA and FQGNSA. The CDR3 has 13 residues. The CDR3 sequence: CATRRAGQETQYF. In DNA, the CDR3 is TGTGCCACCCGACGGGCAGGGCAAGAGACCCAGTACTTC.

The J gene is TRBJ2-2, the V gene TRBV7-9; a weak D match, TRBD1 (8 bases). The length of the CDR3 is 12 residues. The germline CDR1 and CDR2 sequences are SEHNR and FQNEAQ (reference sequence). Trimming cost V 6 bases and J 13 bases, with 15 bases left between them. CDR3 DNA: TGTGCCAGCAGACAGGGGGGGGGTCGGCTGTTTTTT. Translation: CASRQGGGRLFF.

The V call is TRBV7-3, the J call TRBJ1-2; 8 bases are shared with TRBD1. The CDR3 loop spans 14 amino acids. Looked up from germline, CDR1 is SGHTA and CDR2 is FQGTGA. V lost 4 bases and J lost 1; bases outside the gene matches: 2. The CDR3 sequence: CASSWDRRNYGYTF. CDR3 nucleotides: TGTGCCAGCAGCTGGGACAGGCGTAACTATGGCTACACCTTC.

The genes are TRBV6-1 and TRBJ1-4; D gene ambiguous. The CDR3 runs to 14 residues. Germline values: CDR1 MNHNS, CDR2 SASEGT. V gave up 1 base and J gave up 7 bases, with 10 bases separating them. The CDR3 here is CASSEGSEAEKLFF. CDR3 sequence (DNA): TGTGCCAGCAGTGAAGGGTCAGAGGCTGAAAAACTGTTTTTT.

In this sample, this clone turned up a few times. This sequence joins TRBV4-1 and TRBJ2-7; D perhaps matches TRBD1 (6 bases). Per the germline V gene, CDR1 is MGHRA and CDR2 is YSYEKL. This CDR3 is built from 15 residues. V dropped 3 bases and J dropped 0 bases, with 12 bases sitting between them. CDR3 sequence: CASSQGTPSSYEQYF. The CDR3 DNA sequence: TGCGCCAGCAGCCAGGGGACACCAAGCTCCTACGAGCAGTACTTC.

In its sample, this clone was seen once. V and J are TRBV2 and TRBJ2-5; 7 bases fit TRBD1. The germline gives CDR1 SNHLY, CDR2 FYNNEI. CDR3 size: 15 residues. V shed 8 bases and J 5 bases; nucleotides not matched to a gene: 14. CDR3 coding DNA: TGTGCCAGCGGGGGACAGACCTCGGCCGGGGAGACCCAGTACTTC. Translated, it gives CASGGQTSAGETQYF. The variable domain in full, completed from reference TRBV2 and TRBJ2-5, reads EPEVTQTPSHQVTQMGQEVILRCVPISNHLYFYWYRQILGQKVEFLVSFYNNEISEKSEIFDDQFSVERPDGSNFTLKIRSTKLEDSAMYFCASGGQTSAGETQYFGPGTRLLVL.

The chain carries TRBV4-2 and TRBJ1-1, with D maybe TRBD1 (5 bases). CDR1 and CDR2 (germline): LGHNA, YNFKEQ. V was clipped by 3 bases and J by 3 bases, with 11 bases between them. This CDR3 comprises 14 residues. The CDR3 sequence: CASSQGLLDTEAFF. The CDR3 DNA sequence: TGTGCCAGCAGCCAGGGGCTTTTGGACACTGAAGCTTTCTTT.

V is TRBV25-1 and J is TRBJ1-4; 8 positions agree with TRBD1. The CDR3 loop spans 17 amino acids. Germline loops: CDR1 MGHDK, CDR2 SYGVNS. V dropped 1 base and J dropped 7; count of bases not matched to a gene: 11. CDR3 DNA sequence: TGTGCCAGCAGTGAATCCAGACAGGGGCGGACGAGTGAAAAACTGTTTTTT. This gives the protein CASSESRQGRTSEKLFF.

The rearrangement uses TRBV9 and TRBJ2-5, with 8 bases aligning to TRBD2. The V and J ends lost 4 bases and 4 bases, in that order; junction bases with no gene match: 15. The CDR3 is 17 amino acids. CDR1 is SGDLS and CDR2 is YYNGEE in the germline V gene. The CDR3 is CASSPKSGGPFPETQYF. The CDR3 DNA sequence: TGTGCCAGCAGCCCGAAATCGGGGGGGCCGTTCCCAGAGACCCAGTACTTC.

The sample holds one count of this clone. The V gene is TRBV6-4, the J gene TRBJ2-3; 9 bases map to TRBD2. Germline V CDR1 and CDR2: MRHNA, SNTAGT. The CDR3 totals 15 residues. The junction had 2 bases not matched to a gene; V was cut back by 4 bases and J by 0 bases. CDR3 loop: CASSGLAESTDTQYF. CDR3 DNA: TGTGCCAGCAGTGGACTAGCGGAGAGCACAGATACGCAGTATTTT.